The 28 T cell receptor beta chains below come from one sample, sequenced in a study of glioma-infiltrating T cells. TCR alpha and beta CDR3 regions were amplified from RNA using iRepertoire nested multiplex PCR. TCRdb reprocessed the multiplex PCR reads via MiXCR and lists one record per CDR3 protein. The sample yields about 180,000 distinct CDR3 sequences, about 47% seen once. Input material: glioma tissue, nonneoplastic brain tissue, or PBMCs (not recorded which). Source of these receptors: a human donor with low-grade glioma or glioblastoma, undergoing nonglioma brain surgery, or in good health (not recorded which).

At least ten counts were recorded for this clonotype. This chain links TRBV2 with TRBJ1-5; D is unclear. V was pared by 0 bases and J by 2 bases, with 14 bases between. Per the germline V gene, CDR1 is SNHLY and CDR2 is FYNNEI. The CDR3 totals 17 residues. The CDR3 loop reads CASSEASWGSGNQPQHF. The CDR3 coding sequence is TGTGCCAGCAGTGAAGCATCGTGGGGTTCTGGCAATCAGCCCCAGCATTTT.

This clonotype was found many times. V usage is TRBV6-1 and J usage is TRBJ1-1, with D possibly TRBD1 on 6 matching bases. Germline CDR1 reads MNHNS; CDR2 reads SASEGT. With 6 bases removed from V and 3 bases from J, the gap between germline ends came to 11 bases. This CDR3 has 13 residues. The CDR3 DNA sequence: TGTGCCAGCAGCCCGGACAGTTACACTGAAGCTTTCTTT. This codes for CASSPDSYTEAFF.

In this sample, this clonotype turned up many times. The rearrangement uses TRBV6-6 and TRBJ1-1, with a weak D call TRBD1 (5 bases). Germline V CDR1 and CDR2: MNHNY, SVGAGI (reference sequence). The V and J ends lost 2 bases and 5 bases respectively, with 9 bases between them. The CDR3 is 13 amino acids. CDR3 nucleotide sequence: TGTGCCAGCAGTTACGACAGCCTTACTGAAGCTTTCTTT. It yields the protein CASSYDSLTEAFF.

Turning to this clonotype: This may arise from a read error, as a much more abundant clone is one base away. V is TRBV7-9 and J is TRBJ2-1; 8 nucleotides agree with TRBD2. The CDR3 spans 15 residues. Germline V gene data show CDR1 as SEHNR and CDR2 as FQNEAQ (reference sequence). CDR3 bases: TGTGCCAGCTCACCTAGCGGGTCGCCTTACAATGAGAAGTTCTTC. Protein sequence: CASSPSGSPYNEKFF.

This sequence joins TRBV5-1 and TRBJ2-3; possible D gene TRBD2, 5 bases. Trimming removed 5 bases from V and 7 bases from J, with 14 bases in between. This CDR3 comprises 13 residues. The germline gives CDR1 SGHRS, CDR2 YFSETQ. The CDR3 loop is CASSLLGSHTQYF. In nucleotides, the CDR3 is TGCGCCAGCAGTTTGTTGGGGAGTCATACGCAGTATTTT.

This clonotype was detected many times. In DNA form, the CDR3 reads TGTGCCAGCAGAAGAGACAGGGATCGGCAAGCTTTCTTT. The encoded protein is CASRRDRDRQAFF. The chain combines TRBV6-1 with TRBJ1-1; TRBD1 matches at 7 bases. Trimming removed 6 bases from V and 9 bases from J; junction bases left unmatched: 10. Germline V gene lookup returns CDR1 MNHNS and CDR2 SASEGT. This CDR3 comprises 13 residues.

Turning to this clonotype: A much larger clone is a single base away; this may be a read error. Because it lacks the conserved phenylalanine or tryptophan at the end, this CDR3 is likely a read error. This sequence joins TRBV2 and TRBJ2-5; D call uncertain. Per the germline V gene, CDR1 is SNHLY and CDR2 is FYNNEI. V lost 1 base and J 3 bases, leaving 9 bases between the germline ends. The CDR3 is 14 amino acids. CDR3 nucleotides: TGTGCCAGCAGTGAAGTCGACAAAAAAGAGACCCAGTACCTC. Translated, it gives CASSEVDKKETQYL.

As DNA, the CDR3 is TGTGCCACCAGTGACTCCACGTGGCCCGGGGAAGAGCAGTACTTC. This translates into CATSDSTWPGEEQYF. The chain recombines TRBV24-1 with TRBJ2-7; possible D gene TRBD2, 5 bases. The CDR3 spans 15 residues. Trimming removed 4 bases from V and 7 bases from J, with 19 bases in between. CDR1 and CDR2 from the germline V gene are KGHDR and SFDVKD.

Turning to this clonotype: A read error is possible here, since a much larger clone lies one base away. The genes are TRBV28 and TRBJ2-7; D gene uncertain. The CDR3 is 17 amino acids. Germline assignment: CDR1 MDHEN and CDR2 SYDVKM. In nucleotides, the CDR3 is TGTGCCATCAGTCCCCTGCCCGGAGCCAGGAGCTCCTACGAGCAGTACTTC. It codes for CAISPLPGARSSYEQYF.

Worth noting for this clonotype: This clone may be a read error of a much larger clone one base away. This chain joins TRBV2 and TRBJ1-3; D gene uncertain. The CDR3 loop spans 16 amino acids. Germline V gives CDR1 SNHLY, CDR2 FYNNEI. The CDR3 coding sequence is TGTGCCAGCAGTCAAACCGGGAGGTTCGCTGGAAACGCCATATATTTT. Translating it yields CASSQTGRFAGNAIYF.

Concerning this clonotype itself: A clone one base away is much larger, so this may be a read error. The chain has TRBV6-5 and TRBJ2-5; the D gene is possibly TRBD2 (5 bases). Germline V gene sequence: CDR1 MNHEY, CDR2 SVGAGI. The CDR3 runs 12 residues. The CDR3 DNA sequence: TGTGCCAGCAAGACTACCCAAGAGACCCAGCACTTC. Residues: CASKTTQETQHF.

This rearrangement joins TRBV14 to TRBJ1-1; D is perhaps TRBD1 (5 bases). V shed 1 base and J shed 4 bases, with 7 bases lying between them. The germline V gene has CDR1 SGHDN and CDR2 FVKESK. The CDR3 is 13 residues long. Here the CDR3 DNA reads TGTGCCAGCAGCCAAGCGGGGGGCACTGAAGCTTTCTTT. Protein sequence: CASSQAGGTEAFF.

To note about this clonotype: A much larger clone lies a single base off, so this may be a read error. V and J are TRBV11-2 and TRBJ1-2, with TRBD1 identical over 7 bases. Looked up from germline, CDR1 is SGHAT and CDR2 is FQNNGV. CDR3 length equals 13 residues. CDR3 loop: CASSLGGKGAPSF. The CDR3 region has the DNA TGTGCCAGCAGCTTAGGGGGAAAGGGGGCGCCTTCATTC.

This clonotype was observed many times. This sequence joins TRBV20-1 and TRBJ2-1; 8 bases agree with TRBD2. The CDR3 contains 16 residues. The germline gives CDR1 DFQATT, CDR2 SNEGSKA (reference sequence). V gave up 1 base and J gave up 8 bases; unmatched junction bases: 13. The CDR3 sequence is CSARVLTSGIIDEQFF. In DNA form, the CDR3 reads TGCAGTGCTAGAGTGCTTACTAGCGGAATTATCGATGAGCAGTTCTTC.

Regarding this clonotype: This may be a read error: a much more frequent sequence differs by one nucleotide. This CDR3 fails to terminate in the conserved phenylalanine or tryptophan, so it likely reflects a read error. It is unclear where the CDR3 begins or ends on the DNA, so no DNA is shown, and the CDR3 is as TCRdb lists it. This CDR3 is CASSLTSGGPWYL. J is TRBJ2-7 and V is TRBV7-2; the DNA was not compared with TRBD1, the D call given in the table. Germline loops: CDR1 SGHTA, CDR2 FQGNSA. With termini counted, the CDR3 has 13 amino acids.

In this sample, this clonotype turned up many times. In DNA, the CDR3 is TGTGCCAGCAGGACCGGCGTTAATGCTGGAAACACCATATATTTT. Its translation: CASRTGVNAGNTIYF. The chain links TRBV28 to TRBJ1-3; no clear D. This CDR3 has 15 amino acids. Germline V gene sequence: CDR1 MDHEN, CDR2 SYDVKM. Trimming left V 6 bases short and J 2 bases short, with 14 bases between.

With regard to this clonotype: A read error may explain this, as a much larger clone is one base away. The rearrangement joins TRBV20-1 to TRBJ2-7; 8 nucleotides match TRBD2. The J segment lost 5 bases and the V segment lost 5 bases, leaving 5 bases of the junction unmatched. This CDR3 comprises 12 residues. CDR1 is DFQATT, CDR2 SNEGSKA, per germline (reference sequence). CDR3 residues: CSAQRLAHEQYF. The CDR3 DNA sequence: TGCAGTGCTCAGCGACTAGCGCACGAGCAGTACTTC.

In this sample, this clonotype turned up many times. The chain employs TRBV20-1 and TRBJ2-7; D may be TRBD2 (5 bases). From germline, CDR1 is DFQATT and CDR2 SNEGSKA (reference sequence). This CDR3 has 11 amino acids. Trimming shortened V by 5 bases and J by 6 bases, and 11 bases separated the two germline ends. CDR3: CSASTSREQYF. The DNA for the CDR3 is TGCAGTGCTTCAACTAGTCGCGAGCAGTACTTC.

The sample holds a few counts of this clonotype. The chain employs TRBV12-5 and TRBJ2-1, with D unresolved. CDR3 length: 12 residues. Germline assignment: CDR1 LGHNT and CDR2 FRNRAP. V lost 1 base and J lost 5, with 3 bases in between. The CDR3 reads CASGLEDNEQFF. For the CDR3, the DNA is TGTGCTAGTGGTTTGGAAGACAATGAGCAGTTCTTC.

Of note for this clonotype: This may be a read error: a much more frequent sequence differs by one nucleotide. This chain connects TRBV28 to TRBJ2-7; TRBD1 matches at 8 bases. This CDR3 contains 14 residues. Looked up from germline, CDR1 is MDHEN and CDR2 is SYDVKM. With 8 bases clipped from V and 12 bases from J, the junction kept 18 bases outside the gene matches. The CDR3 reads CASGQLPGQVTSYF. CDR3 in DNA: TGTGCCAGCGGGCAATTGCCGGGACAGGTTACATCGTACTTC.

The CDR3 loop is CASSLGEIEQYF. The CDR3 nucleotides are TGTGCCAGTTCTTTAGGGGAGATCGAGCAGTACTTC. The chain combines TRBV2 with TRBJ2-7; either TRBD1 or TRBD2 may supply D (5 bases each). Between the trimmed V and J ends, which lost 9 bases and 6 bases, there was a span of 15 bases. The germline gives CDR1 SNHLY, CDR2 FYNNEI. The CDR3 has 12 amino acids.

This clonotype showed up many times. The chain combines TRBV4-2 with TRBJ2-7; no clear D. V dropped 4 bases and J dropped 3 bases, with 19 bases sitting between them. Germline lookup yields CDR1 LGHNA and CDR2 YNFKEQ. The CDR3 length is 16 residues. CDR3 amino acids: CASSPYSSGRIYEQYF. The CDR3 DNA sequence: TGTGCCAGCAGCCCCTATTCCTCGGGCCGCATCTACGAGCAGTACTTC.

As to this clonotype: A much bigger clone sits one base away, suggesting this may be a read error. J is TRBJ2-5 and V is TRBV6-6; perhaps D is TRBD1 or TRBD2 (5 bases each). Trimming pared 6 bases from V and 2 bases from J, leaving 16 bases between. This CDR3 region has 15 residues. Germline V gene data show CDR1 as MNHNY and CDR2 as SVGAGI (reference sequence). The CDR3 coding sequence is TGTGCCAGCAGCAATACTCCGGGGACGCAAGAGACCCAGTACTTC. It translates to CASSNTPGTQETQYF.

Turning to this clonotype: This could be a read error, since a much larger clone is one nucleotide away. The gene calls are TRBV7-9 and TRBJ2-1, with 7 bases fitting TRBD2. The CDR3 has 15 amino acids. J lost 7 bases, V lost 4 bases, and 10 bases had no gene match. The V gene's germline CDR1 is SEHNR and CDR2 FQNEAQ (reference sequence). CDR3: CASSSGLEGGNEQFF. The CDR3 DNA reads TGTGCCAGCAGCTCCGGACTAGAGGGAGGTAATGAGCAGTTCTTC.

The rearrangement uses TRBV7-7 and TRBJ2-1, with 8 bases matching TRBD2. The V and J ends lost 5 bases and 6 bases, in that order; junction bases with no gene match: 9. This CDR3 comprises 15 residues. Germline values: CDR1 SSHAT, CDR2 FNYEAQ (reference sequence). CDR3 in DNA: TGTGCCAGCAGCCCTCACTCCGGGGGGGGCAATGAGCAGTTCTTC. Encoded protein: CASSPHSGGGNEQFF.

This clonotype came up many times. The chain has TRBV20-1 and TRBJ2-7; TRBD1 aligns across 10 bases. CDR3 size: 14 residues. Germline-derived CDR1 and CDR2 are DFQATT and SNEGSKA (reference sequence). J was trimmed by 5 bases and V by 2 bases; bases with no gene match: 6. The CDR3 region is CSARTFGQGDEQYF. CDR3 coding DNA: TGCAGTGCTAGAACTTTCGGACAGGGGGACGAGCAGTACTTC.

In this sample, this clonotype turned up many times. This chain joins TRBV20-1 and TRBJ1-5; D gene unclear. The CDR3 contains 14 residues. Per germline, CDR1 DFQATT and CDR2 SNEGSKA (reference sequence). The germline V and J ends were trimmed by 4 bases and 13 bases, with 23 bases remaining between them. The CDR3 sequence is CSATSLVLGREQHF. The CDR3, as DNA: TGCAGTGCTACCTCTCTAGTTTTAGGACGCGAACAGCATTTT.

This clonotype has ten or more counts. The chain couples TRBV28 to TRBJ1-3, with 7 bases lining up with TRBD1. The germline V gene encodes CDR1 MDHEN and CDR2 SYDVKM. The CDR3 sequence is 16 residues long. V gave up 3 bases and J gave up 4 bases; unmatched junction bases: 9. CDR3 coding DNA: TGTGCCAGCAGTTTCAGAGGGGGCGAATCAGGAAACACCATATATTTT. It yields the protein CASSFRGGESGNTIYF.